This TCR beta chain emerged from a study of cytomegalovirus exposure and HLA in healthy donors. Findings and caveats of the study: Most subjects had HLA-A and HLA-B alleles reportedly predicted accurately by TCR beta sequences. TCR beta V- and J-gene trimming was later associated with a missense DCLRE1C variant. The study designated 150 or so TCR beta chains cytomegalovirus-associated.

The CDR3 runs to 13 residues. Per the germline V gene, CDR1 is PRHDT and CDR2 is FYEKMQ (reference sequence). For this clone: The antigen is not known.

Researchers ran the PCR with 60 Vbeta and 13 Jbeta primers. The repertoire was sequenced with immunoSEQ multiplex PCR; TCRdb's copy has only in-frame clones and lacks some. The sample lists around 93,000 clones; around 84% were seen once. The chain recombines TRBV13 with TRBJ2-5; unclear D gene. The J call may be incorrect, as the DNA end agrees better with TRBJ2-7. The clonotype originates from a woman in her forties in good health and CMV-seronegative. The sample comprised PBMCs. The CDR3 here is CASSLSYSHEQYF. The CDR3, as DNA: TGTGCCAGCAGCTTATCGTATAGCCACGAGCAGTACTTC.